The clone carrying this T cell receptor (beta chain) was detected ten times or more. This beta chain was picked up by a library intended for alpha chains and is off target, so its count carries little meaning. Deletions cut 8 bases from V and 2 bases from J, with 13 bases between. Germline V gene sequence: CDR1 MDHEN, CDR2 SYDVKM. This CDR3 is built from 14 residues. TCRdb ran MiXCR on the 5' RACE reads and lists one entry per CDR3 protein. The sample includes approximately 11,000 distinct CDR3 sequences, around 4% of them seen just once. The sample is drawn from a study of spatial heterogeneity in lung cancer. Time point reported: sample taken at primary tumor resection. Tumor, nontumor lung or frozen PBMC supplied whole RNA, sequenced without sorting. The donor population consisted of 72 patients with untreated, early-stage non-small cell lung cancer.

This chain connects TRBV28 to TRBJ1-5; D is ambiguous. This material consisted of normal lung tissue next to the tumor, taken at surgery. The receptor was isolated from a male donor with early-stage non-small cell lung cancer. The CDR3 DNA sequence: TGTGCCAGCGCTCGACTTGGAGGCAATCAGCCCCAGCATTTT. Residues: CASARLGGNQPQHF.